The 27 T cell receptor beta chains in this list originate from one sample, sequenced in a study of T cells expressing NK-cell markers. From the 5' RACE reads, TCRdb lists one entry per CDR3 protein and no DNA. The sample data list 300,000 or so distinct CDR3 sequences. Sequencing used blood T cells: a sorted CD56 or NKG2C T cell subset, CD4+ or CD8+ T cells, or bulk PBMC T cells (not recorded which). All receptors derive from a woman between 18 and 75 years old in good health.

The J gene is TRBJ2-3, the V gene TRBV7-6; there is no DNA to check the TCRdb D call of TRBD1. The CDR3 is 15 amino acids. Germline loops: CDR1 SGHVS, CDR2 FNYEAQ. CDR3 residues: CASRVAGGSTDTQYF.

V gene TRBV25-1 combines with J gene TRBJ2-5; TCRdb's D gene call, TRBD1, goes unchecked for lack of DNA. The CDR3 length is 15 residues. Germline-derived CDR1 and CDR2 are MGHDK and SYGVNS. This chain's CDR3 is CASTPIRGDQETQYF.

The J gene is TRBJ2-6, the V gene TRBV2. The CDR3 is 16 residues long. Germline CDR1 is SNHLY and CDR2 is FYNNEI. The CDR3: CASSEGRSSGANVLTF.

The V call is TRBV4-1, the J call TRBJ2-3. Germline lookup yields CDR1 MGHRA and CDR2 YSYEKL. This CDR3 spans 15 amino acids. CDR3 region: CASSQEGYPTDTQYF.

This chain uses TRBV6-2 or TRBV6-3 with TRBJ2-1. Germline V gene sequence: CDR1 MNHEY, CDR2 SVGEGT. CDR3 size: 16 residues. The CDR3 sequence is CASSYWLGSSYNDQFF.

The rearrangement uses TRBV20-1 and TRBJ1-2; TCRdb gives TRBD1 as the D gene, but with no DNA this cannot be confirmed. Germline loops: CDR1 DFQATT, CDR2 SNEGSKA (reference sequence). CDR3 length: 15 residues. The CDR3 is CSAVGQGGSLYGYTF.

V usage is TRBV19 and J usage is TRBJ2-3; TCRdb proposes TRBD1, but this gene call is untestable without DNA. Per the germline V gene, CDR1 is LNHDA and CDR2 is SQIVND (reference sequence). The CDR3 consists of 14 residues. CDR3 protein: CASTQGGSIDTQYF.

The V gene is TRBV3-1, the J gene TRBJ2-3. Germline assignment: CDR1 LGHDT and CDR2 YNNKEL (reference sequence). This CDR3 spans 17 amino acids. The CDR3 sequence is CASSQGFFRASTDTQYF.

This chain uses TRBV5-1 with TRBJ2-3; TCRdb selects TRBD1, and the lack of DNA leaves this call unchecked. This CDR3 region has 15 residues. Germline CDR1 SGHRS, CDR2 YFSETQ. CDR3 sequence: CASSLPGKGTDTQYF.

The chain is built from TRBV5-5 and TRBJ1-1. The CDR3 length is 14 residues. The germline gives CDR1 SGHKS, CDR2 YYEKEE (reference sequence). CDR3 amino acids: CASRTWAQITEAFF.

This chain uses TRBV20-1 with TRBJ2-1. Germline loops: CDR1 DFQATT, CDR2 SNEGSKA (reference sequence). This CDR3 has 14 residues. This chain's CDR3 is CSARHWSSYNEQFF.

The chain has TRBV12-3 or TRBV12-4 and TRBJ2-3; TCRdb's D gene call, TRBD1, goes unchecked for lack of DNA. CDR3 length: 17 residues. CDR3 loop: CASSLGQGAEGTDTQYF.

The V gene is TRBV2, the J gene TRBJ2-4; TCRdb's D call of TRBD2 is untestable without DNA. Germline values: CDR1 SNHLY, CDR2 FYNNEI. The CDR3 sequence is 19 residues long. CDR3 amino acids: CASSDLGLAGKGAKNIQYF.

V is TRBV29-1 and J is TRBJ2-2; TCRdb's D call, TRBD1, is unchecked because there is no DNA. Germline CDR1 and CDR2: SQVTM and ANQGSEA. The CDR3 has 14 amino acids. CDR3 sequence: CSVEEADSTGELFF.

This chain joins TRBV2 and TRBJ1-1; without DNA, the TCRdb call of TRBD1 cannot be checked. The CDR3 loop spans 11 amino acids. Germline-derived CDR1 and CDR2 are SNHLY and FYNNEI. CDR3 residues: CASSERGSAFF.

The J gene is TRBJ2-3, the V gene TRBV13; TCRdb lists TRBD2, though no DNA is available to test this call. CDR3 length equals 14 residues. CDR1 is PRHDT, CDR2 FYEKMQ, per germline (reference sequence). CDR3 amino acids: CASSYRGGTDTQYF.

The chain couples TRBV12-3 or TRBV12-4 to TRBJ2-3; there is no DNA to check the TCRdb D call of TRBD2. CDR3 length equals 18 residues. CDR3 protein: CASSLQAGLAGSTDTQYF.

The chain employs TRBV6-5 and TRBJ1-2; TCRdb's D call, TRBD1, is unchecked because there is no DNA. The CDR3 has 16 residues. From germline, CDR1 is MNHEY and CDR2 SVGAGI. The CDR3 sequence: CASSYSGQGGSYGYTF.

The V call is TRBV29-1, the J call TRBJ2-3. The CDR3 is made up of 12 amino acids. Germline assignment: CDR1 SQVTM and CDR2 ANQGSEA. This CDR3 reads CSVGGSTDTQYF.

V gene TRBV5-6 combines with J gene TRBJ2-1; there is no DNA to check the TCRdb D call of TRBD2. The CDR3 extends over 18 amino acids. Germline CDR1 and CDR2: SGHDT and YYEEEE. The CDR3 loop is CASSTYMGLGSSYNEQFF. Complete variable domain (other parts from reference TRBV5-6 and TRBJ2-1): DAGVTQSPTHLIKTRGQQVTLRCSPKSGHDTVSWYQQALGQGPQFIFQYYEEEERQRGNFPDRFSGHQFPNYSSELNVNALLLGDSALYLCASSTYMGLGSSYNEQFFGPGTRLTVL.

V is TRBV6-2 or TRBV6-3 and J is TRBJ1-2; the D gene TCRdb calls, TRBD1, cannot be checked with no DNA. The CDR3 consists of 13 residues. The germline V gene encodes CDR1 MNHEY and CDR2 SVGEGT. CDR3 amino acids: CASSQTGLQGYTF.

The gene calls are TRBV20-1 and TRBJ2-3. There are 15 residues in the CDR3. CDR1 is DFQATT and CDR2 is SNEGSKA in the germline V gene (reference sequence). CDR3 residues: CSARGLNPSTDTQYF.

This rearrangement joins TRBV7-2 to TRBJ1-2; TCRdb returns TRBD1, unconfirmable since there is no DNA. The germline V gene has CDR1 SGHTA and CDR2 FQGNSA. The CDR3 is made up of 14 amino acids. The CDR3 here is CASDSSRGGDGYTF.

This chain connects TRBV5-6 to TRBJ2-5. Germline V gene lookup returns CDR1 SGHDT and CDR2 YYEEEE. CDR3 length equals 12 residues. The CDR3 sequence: CASSQNQETQYF.

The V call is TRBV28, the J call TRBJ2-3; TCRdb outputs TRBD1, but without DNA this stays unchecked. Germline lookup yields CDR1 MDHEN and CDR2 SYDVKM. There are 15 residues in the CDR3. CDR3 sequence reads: CASRRGDLTDKTQYF.

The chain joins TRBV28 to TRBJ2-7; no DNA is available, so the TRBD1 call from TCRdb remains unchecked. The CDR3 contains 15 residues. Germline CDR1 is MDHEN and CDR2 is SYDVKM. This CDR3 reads CASSSPTFGSYEQYF.

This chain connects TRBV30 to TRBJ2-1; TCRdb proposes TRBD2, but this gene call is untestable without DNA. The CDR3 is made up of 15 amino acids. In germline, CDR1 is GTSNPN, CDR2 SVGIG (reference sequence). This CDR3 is CAWSEGGGPYNEQFF.